These 20 T cell receptor beta chains share one sample of origin, sequenced in a study of control samples from healthy donors and cancer patients. TCRdb's copy holds only in-frame clones and misses some; the assay was immunoSEQ multiplex PCR. The sample carries about 120,000 clones, more than 70% recorded once. Source material: blood. The source is a man aged 35 to 55 in good health.

The chain combines TRBV27 with TRBJ2-2, with D unresolved. Trimming took off 2 bases at V and 0 bases at J, with 4 bases between the two ends. CDR1 and CDR2 from the germline V gene are MNHEY and SMNVEV (reference sequence). This CDR3 spans 14 amino acids. The DNA for the CDR3 is TGTGCCAGCAGTTTACTGGCGAACACCGGGGAGCTGTTTTTT. This gives the protein CASSLLANTGELFF.

The rearrangement uses TRBV10-2 and TRBJ1-6; D is unclear. V lost 0 bases to trimming and J lost 8 bases, with 5 bases between them. This CDR3 contains 13 residues. Germline V gives CDR1 WSHSY, CDR2 SAAADI. The CDR3 sequence: CASSESDDSPLHF. The CDR3 DNA sequence: TGCGCCAGCAGTGAGTCGGATGATTCACCCCTCCACTTT.

The chain uses TRBV5-5 and TRBJ2-7; TRBD2 matches 7 bases. The CDR3 spans 15 residues. Germline V gene lookup returns CDR1 SGHKS and CDR2 YYEKEE (reference sequence). V gave up 0 bases and J gave up 0 bases; unmatched junction bases: 3. CDR3 region: CASSLVGEGSYEQYF. For the CDR3, the DNA is TGTGCCAGCAGCTTGGTCGGGGAGGGCTCCTACGAGCAGTACTTC.

V and J are TRBV21-1 and TRBJ2-1; the table's D call of TRBD2 was not tested on the DNA. TRBV21-1 constitutes a pseudogene. The CDR3 loop spans 16 amino acids. The CDR3 is CASSKARRGADNEQFF. In nucleotides, the CDR3 is TGTGCCAGCAGCAAAGCTCGGCGGGGGGCGGACAATGAGCAGTTCTTC.

This rearrangement joins TRBV12-5 to TRBJ1-1; no clear D. Germline V CDR1 and CDR2: LGHNT, FRNRAP. This CDR3 spans 14 amino acids. Trimming stripped 3 bases from V and 3 bases from J, with 11 bases between. The CDR3 DNA reads as TGTGCTAGTGGTTTAGGTACAGCATACACTGAAGCTTTCTTT. Its translation is CASGLGTAYTEAFF.

The rearrangement links TRBV6-5 to TRBJ2-3; a weak D match, TRBD1 (6 bases). With 6 bases removed from V and 1 base from J, the gap between germline ends came to 11 bases. The CDR3 consists of 14 residues. Germline values: CDR1 MNHEY, CDR2 SVGAGI. CDR3 sequence reads: CASRLQGGTDTQYF. The CDR3 nucleotides are TGTGCCAGCAGGTTACAGGGTGGCACAGATACGCAGTATTTT.

V and J are TRBV6-5 and TRBJ2-3, with D possibly TRBD1 on 6 matching bases. The germline V gene has CDR1 MNHEY and CDR2 SVGAGI. Between the trimmed V and J ends, which lost 7 bases and 4 bases, there was a span of 15 bases. The CDR3 consists of 14 residues. The CDR3 DNA follows: TGTGCCAGCATGGGACACCGTCCGTCAGATACGCAGTATTTT. It translates to CASMGHRPSDTQYF.

V and J are TRBV6-5 and TRBJ1-6; 9 positions agree with TRBD1. Germline loops: CDR1 MNHEY, CDR2 SVGAGI. V gave up 0 bases and J gave up 10 bases; unmatched junction bases: 4. The CDR3 is 15 amino acids. This CDR3 reads CASSYSGTGPSPLHF. CDR3 bases: TGTGCCAGCAGTTACTCTGGGACAGGGCCCTCACCCCTCCACTTT.

The V gene is TRBV5-4, the J gene TRBJ2-5; 10 nucleotides match TRBD2. From germline, CDR1 is SGHNT and CDR2 YYREEE (reference sequence). V shed 1 base and J 13 bases; nucleotides not matched to a gene: 13. The CDR3 is 15 residues long. This CDR3 reads CASSLWASGGQARYF. CDR3 bases: TGTGCCAGCAGCTTGTGGGCTAGCGGGGGCCAAGCCAGGTACTTC.

The chain uses TRBV15 and TRBJ1-3, with 7 bases identical to TRBD1. The CDR3 is 15 amino acids. V was clipped by 4 bases and J by 0 bases; unmatched bases: 3. Germline V gives CDR1 LNHNV, CDR2 YYDKDF (reference sequence). CDR3 DNA: TGTGCCACCAGCAACAGGGGAATCTCTGGAAACACCATATATTTT. Encoded protein: CATSNRGISGNTIYF.

CDR3 region: CASSLAGVAKNIQYF. CDR3 sequence (DNA): TGTGCCAGCAGCTTGGCCGGGGTAGCCAAAAACATTCAGTACTTC. V is TRBV5-6 and J is TRBJ2-4, with D perhaps matching TRBD2 (5 bases). The CDR3 spans 15 residues. Germline V lookup: CDR1 SGHDT, CDR2 YYEEEE. V was cut by 0 bases and J by 0 bases, with 7 bases left in between. Looking up the rest from reference TRBV5-6 and TRBJ2-4 gives the full variable domain: DAGVTQSPTHLIKTRGQQVTLRCSPKSGHDTVSWYQQALGQGPQFIFQYYEEEERQRGNFPDRFSGHQFPNYSSELNVNALLLGDSALYLCASSLAGVAKNIQYFGAGTRLSVL.

The chain combines TRBV5-5 with TRBJ1-5, with 8 bases lining up with TRBD1. Germline V gene data show CDR1 as SGHKS and CDR2 as YYEKEE (reference sequence). The CDR3 extends over 15 amino acids. With 1 base clipped from V and 0 bases from J, the junction kept 0 bases outside the gene matches. CDR3 region: CASSLTGGSNQPQHF. CDR3 nucleotide sequence: TGTGCCAGCAGCTTGACAGGGGGTAGCAATCAGCCCCAGCATTTT.

This chain uses TRBV11-2 with TRBJ2-7, with D unclear. In germline, CDR1 is SGHAT, CDR2 FQNNGV. The CDR3 runs to 11 residues. V was clipped by 9 bases and J by 0 bases, with 6 bases between them. CDR3 sequence: CASGISYEQYF. The CDR3 nucleotides are TGTGCCAGTGGGATCTCCTACGAGCAGTACTTC.

The chain employs TRBV10-3 and TRBJ2-7; D is perhaps TRBD1 (5 bases). The V end was cut by 6 bases, the J end by 2 bases, with 5 bases between. The germline V gene encodes CDR1 ENHRY and CDR2 SYGVKD. The CDR3 spans 11 residues. CDR3 nucleotide sequence: TGTGCCATCAGGGACACCTACGAGCAGTACTTC. Protein: CAIRDTYEQYF.

This chain connects TRBV7-9 to TRBJ1-4; 9 nucleotides line up with TRBD1. CDR1 is SEHNR and CDR2 is FQNEAQ in the germline V gene (reference sequence). There are 14 residues in the CDR3. The V and J ends lost 5 bases and 7 bases, in that order; junction bases with no gene match: 5. The CDR3: CASSPDRGIEKLFF. The CDR3 DNA sequence: TGTGCCAGCAGCCCGGACAGGGGAATTGAAAAACTGTTTTTT.

This chain connects TRBV18 to TRBJ2-3, with a possible D match to TRBD2 (6 bases). The germline V and J ends were trimmed by 8 bases and 4 bases, with 22 bases remaining between them. The CDR3 extends over 16 amino acids. Germline CDR1 reads KGHSH; CDR2 reads LQKENI. For the CDR3, the DNA is TGTGCCAGCCAAGCCTCAGGGAGGTCATTGGCAGATACGCAGTATTTT. Translation gives CASQASGRSLADTQYF.

This rearrangement joins TRBV18 to TRBJ2-3; D gene ambiguous. The CDR3 runs 14 residues. Germline CDR1 KGHSH, CDR2 LQKENI. V dropped 0 bases and J dropped 4 bases, with 8 bases sitting between them. The chain's CDR3 is CASSPPGLADTQYF. CDR3 DNA: TGTGCCAGCTCACCACCAGGGTTGGCAGATACGCAGTATTTT. Combining the CDR3 with reference TRBV18 and TRBJ2-3 gives the whole variable domain NAGVMQNPRHLVRRRGQEARLRCSPMKGHSHVYWYRQLPEEGLKFMVYLQKENIIDESGMPKERFSAEFPKEGPSILRIQQVVRGDSAAYFCASSPPGLADTQYFGPGTRLTVL.

V is TRBV12-3 or TRBV12-4 and J is TRBJ1-2, with D uncertain. The length of the CDR3 is 12 residues. Trimming cost V 5 bases and J 4 bases, with 8 bases left between them. As DNA, the CDR3 is TGTGCCAGCAGTACTCAGAGCTATGGCTACACCTTC. This translates into CASSTQSYGYTF.

The CDR3 spells CASSLGTSSRETQYF. The CDR3 DNA follows: TGTGCCAGCAGTCTAGGGACTAGCTCGCGGGAGACCCAGTACTTC. This sequence joins TRBV27 and TRBJ2-5; TRBD2 matches at 9 bases. Germline V lookup: CDR1 MNHEY, CDR2 SMNVEV (reference sequence). The V segment lost 5 bases and the J segment 5 bases; nucleotides outside the gene matches: 9. CDR3 length equals 15 residues.

The chain employs TRBV29-1 and TRBJ1-1; D call uncertain. V gave up 5 bases and J gave up 7 bases, with 11 bases separating them. The length of the CDR3 is 11 residues. The germline CDR1 and CDR2 sequences are SQVTM and ANQGSEA. The chain's CDR3 is CSVSPVGEAFF. As DNA, the CDR3 is TGCAGCGTTTCTCCGGTGGGTGAAGCTTTCTTT. Using reference TRBV29-1 and TRBJ1-1 for the parts outside the CDR3, the full variable domain is SAVISQKPSRDICQRGTSLTIQCQVDSQVTMMFWYRQQPGQSLTLIATANQGSEATYESGFVIDKFPISRPNLTFSTLTVSNMSPEDSSIYLCSVSPVGEAFFGQGTRLTVV.